This record covers a single T cell receptor beta chain. Its antigen is unknown. The data were obtained in a study of T cell responses to AZD1222 COVID-19 vaccine. The CDR3 is made up of 16 amino acids. CDR1 SGHDT and CDR2 YYEEEE come from the germline V gene. Trimming took 4 bases from V and 6 from J, leaving 20 bases between them. Study conclusions and caveats: Baseline seropositives among AZD1222 recipients totaled only 5 to 7.

Measured with immunoSEQ multiplex PCR; TCRdb has only the in-frame clones, and not every one. Of 120,000 to 150,000 clones listed, 88% are singletons. This chain joins TRBV5-6 and TRBJ2-4; D may correspond to TRBD1 or TRBD2 (5 bases each). This material consisted of peripheral blood, taken on day 0 of AZD1222 vaccination. This sequence originates from an adult in good health. The chain's CDR3 is CASSRRVQTGLNIQYF. The CDR3 DNA sequence: TGTGCCAGCAGCCGAAGGGTGCAAACGGGGCTAAACATTCAGTACTTC.